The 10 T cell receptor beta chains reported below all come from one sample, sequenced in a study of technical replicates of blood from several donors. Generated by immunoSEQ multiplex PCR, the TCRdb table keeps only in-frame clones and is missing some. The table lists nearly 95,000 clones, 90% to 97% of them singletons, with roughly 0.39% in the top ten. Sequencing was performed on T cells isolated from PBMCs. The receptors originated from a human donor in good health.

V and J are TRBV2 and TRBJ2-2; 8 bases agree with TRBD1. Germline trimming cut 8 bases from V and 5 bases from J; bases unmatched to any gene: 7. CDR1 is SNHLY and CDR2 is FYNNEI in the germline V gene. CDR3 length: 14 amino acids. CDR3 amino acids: CASGDRSGTGELFF. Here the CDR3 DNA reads TGTGCCAGCGGGGACAGGTCCGGAACCGGGGAGCTGTTTTTT.

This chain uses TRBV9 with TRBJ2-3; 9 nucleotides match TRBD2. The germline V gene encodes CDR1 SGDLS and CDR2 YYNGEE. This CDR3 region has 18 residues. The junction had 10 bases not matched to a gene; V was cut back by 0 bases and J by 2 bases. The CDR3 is CASSVATGLAIITDTQYF. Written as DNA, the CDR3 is TGTGCCAGCAGCGTAGCTACGGGACTAGCTATAATCACAGATACGCAGTATTTT.

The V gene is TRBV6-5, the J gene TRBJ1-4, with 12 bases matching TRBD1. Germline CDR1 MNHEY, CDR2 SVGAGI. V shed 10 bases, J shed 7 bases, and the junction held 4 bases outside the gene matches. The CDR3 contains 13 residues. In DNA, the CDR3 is TGTGCCACCGGGACAGGGGGCGTTGAAAAACTGTTTTTT. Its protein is CATGTGGVEKLFF.

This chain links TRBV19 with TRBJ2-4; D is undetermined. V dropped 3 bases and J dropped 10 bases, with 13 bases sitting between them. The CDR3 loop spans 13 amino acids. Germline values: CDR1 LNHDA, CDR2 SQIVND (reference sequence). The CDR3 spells CASSILWSEIQYF. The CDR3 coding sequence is TGTGCCAGTAGTATCCTATGGTCCGAAATTCAGTACTTC.

CDR3 nucleotide sequence: TGTGCCATCAGTGGGGACAGTGGTGAAGAGACCCAGTACTTC. This sequence encodes CAISGDSGEETQYF. This chain uses TRBV10-3 with TRBJ2-5, with 7 bases fitting TRBD1. Germline V gene lookup returns CDR1 ENHRY and CDR2 SYGVKD. This CDR3 contains 14 residues. V trimming: 4 bases; J trimming: 3 bases; junction bases outside the gene matches: 5.

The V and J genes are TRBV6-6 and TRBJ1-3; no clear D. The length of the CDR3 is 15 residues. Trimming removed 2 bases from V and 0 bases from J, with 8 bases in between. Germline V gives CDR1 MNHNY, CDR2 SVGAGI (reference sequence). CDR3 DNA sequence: TGTGCCAGCAGTTACGTGCCGGTCTCTGGAAACACCATATATTTT. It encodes CASSYVPVSGNTIYF.

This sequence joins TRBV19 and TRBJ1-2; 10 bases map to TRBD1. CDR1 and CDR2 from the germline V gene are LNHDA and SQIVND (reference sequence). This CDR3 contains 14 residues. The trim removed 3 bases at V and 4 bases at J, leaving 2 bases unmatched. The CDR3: CASSMGQGSYGYTF. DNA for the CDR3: TGTGCCAGTAGTATGGGACAGGGGTCCTATGGCTACACCTTC.

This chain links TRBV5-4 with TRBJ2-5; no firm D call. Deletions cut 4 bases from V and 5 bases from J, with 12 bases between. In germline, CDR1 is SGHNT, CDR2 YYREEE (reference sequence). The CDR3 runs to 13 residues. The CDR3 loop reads CASSINTPETQYF. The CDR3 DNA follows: TGTGCCAGCAGCATAAATACTCCCGAGACCCAGTACTTC. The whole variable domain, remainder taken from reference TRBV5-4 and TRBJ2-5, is ETGVTQSPTHLIKTRGQQVTLRCSSQSGHNTVSWYQQALGQGPQFIFQYYREEENGRGNFPPRFSGLQFPNYSSELNVNALELDDSALYLCASSINTPETQYFGPGTRLLVL.

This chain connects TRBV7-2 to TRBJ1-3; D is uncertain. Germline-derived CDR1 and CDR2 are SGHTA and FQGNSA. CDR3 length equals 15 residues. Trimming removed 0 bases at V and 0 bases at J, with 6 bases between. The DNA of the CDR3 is TGTGCCAGCAGCTTAGCGGTCTACTCTGGAAACACCATATATTTT. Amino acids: CASSLAVYSGNTIYF. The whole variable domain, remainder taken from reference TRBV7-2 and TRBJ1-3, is GAGVSQSPSNKVTEKGKDVELRCDPISGHTALYWYRQSLGQGLEFLIYFQGNSAPDKSGLPSDRFSAERTGGSVSTLTIQRTQQEDSAVYLCASSLAVYSGNTIYFGEGSWLTVV.

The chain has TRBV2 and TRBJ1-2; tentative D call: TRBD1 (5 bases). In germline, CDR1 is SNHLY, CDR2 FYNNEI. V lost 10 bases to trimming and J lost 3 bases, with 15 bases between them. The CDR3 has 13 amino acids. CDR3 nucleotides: TGTGCCACCGGAGACAGCAGTTACTATGGCTACACCTTC. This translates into CATGDSSYYGYTF.